The rows below give T cell receptor beta chains drawn from one sample of a study of shared clonotypes between healthy human individuals. This table comes from immunoSEQ multiplex PCR, and its TCRdb copy is limited to in-frame clones, with some not included. The sample contains about 480,000 clones, about four fifths of which appear only once. The specimen sequenced was PBMCs. These receptors were obtained from a woman aged 40 to 55 in good health. Some clones in this sample may be carry-over from other donors' samples. CDR3s include the opening cysteine and the closing phenylalanine or tryptophan. D genes are given only for firm matches. Clone size is given for some rows only: seen once, a few or many times, or a class if the clone is expanded.

>.|TRBV6-4|TRBJ2-1|.
TGTGCCAGCAGCCCGGTTTTTTCGGACCACAATGAGCAGTTCTTC
CASSPVFSDHNEQFF
>.|TRBV5-4|TRBJ1-1|few
TGTGCCAGCAGCTTGGAGCAGAACACTGAAGCTTTCTTT
CASSLEQNTEAFF
>.|TRBV5-4|TRBJ2-2|.
TGTGCCAGCAGGACCCTGTCAAGCGGGGAGCTGTTTTTT
CASRTLSSGELFF
>TRBD1|TRBV6-4|TRBJ2-1|many
TGTGCCAGCAGTGAGACAGGGGTCAATGAGCAGTTCTTC
CASSETGVNEQFF
>.|TRBV6-5|TRBJ1-1|.
TGTGCCAGCAGAGAAATAAGGGATACTGAAGCTTTCTTT
CASREIRDTEAFF
>TRBD2|TRBV9|TRBJ2-3|.
TGTGCCAGCAGCGCCGGGACTAGCGCGACAGATACGCAGTATTTT
CASSAGTSATDTQYF
>.|TRBV10-2|TRBJ1-1|.
TGCGCCAGCAAACCCCGACAAGAGGGGACTGAAGCTTTCTTT
CASKPRQEGTEAFF
>TRBD1|TRBV28|TRBJ2-7|.
TGTGCCAGCAGCCCGACAGGGGGCACCCCCTCCGAGCAGTACTTC
CASSPTGGTPSEQYF
>.|TRBV7-2|TRBJ2-2|.
TGTGCCAGCAGCTTAGATGGCGCGGTGAACACCGGGGAGCTGTTTTTT
CASSLDGAVNTGELFF
>.|TRBV5-1|TRBJ1-1|.
TGCGCCAGCAGCCCATCTGGGTTCACTGAAGCTTTCTTT
CASSPSGFTEAFF
>TRBD1|TRBV7-2|TRBJ2-5|.
TGTGCCAGCAGTTCGGACAGGGGGCTGGAGACCCAGTACTTC
CASSSDRGLETQYF
>.|TRBV6-6|TRBJ1-2|once
TGTGCCAGCAGTGATGCCGAGACTAACTATGGCTACACCTTC
CASSDAETNYGYTF
>.|TRBV10-3|TRBJ2-5|.
TGTGCCAACAAAGTGAAGACCCAGTACTTC
CANKVKTQYF
>.|TRBV5-4|TRBJ1-2|.
TGTGCCAGCAGCTTGGGGGGGGCCTATGGCTACACCTTC
CASSLGGAYGYTF
>TRBD1|TRBV28|TRBJ1-5|.
TGTGCCAGCAGTTTTATCTTGGGACAGGGGATGGGCAATCAGCCCCAGCATTTT
CASSFILGQGMGNQPQHF
>.|TRBV13|TRBJ2-7|.
TGTGCCAGCAGCTTAGTCCACGAGCAGTACTTC
CASSLVHEQYF
>TRBD2|TRBV10-3|TRBJ2-1|.
TGTGCCATCAGACTAGGGACTAGCGGGGCCCTCGGAGAGCAGTTCTTC
CAIRLGTSGALGEQFF
>.|TRBV7-8|TRBJ1-2|few
TGTGCCAGCAGCCCCACTCCCCGGGGGGCCTATGGCTACACCTTC
CASSPTPRGAYGYTF
>TRBD2|TRBV10-3|TRBJ2-3|.
TGTGCCATCAACATCGGTCTAGCGGGAGGAGAAGATACGCAGTATTTT
CAINIGLAGGEDTQYF
>.|TRBV5-4|TRBJ2-5|.
TGTGCCAGCAGCTTGGTATCCACCCCAGAGACCCAGTACTTC
CASSLVSTPETQYF
>TRBD2|TRBV27|TRBJ2-5|.
TGTGCCAGCAGTTCGACTCCGGGAGGGTTGCAGACCCAGTACTTC
CASSSTPGGLQTQYF
>.|TRBV5-1|TRBJ2-3|.
TGCGCCAGCAGCTTGGCACTGGGTAGGGACACGCAGTATTTT
CASSLALGRDTQYF
>.|TRBV4-3|TRBJ1-4|few
TGCGCCAGCAGCCAAGGCAATGAAAAACTGTTTTTT
CASSQGNEKLFF
>.|TRBV4-2|TRBJ1-6|.
TGTGCCAGCACCCATACTTCACCCCTCCACTTT
CASTHTSPLHF
>TRBD1|TRBV29-1|TRBJ2-7|.
TGCAGCGTTGAGGGACAGGCCAAATACGAGCAGTACTTC
CSVEGQAKYEQYF
>.|TRBV7-9|TRBJ2-7|.
TGTGCCAGCAGCTTGGACCGGGACCCAGGCTCCTACGAGCAGTACTTC
CASSLDRDPGSYEQYF
>TRBD1|TRBV18|TRBJ2-5|.
TGTGCCAGCTCACCCTTGGGACAGGGGAACCAAGAGACCCAGTACTTC
CASSPLGQGNQETQYF